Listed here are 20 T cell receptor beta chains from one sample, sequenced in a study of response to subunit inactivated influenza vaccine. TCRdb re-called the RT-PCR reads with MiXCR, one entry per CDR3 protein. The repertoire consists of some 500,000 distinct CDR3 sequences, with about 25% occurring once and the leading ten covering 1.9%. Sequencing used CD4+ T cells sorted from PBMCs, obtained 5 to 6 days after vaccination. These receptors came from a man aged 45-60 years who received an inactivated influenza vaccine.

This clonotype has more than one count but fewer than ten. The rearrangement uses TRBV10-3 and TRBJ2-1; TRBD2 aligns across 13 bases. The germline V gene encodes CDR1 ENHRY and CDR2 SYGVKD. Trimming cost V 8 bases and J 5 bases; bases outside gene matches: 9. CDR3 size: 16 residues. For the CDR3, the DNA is TGTGCCATCGAATCGAGGGGACTAGCGGGGAACAATGAGCAGTTCTTC. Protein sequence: CAIESRGLAGNNEQFF.

CDR3 residues: CSASGLAGGLRGGETQYF. The CDR3 region has the DNA TGCAGTGCTAGTGGGCTAGCGGGGGGCCTCCGGGGAGGCGAGACCCAGTACTTC. J is TRBJ2-5 and V is TRBV20-1; the match to TRBD2 covers 11 bases. CDR1 and CDR2 (germline): DFQATT, SNEGSKA (reference sequence). V gave up 3 bases and J gave up 5 bases; unmatched junction bases: 17. This CDR3 has 18 residues.

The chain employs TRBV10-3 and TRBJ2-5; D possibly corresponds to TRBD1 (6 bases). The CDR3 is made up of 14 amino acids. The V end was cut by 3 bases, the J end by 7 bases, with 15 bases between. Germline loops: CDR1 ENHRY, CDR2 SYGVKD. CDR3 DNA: TGTGCCATCAGTGAACTTGGGGGCAAGTCGACCCAGTACTTC. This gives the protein CAISELGGKSTQYF.

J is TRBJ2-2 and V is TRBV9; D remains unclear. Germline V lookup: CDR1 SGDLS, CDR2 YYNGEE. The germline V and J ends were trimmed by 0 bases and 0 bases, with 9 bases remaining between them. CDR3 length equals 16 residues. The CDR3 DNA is TGTGCCAGCAGCGTAGTACCAGGAACGAACACCGGGGAGCTGTTTTTT. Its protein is CASSVVPGTNTGELFF.

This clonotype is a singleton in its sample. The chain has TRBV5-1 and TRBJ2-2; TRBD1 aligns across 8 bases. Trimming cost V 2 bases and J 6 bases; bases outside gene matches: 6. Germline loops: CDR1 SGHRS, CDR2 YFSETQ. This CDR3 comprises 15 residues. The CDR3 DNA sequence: TGCGCCAGCAGCTTCCAGGGGGCCGGGGCCGGGGAGCTGTTTTTT. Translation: CASSFQGAGAGELFF. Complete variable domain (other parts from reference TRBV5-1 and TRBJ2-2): KAGVTQTPRYLIKTRGQQVTLSCSPISGHRSVSWYQQTPGQGLQFLFEYFSETQRNKGNFPGRFSGRQFSNSRSEMNVSTLELGDSALYLCASSFQGAGAGELFFGEGSRLTVL.

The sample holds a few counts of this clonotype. The CDR3 DNA reads TGTGCCAGCAGTTTCGGTCGACAGGGTAACGGCTACACCTTC. Encoded protein: CASSFGRQGNGYTF. The rearrangement links TRBV12-3 or TRBV12-4 to TRBJ1-2; 7 bases align to TRBD1. This CDR3 has 14 amino acids. V shed 3 bases, J shed 8 bases, and the junction held 9 bases outside the gene matches.

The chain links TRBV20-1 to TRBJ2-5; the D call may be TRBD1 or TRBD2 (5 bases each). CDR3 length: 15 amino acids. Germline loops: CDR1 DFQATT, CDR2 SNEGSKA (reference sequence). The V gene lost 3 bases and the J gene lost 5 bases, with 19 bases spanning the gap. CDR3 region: CSASPKRGRVETQYF. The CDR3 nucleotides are TGCAGTGCTAGCCCGAAGAGGGGCCGTGTGGAGACCCAGTACTTC.

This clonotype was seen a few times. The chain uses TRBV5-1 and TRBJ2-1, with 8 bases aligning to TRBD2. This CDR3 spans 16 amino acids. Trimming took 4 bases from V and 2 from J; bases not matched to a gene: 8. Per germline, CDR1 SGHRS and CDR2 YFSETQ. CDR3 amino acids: CASSPDSGTTYNEQFF. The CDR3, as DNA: TGCGCCAGCAGCCCGGATAGCGGGACGACCTACAATGAGCAGTTCTTC.

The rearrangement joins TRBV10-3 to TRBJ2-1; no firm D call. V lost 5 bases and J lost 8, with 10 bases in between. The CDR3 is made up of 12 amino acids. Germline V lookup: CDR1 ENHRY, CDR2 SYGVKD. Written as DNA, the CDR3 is TGTGCCATCAGTTGGGATCGTGATGAGCAGTTCTTC. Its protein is CAISWDRDEQFF.

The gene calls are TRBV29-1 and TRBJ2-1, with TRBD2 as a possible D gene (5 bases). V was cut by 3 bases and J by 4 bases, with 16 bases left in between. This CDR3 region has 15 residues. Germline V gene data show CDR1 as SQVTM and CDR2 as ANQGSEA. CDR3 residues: CSVDIIGTGYNEQFF. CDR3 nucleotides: TGCAGCGTTGATATTATTGGAACGGGATACAATGAGCAGTTCTTC.

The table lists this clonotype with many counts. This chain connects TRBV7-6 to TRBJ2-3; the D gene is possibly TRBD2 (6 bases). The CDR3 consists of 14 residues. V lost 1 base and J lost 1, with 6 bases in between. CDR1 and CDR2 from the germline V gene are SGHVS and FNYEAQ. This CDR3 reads CASSLGRGTDTQYF. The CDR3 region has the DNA TGTGCCAGCAGCTTAGGGAGGGGCACAGATACGCAGTATTTT.

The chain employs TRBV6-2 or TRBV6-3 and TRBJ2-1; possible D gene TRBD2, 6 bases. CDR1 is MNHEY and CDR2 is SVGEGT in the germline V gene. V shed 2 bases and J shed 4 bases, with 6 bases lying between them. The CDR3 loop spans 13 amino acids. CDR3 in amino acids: CASSYREYNEQFF. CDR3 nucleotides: TGTGCCAGCAGTTACCGGGAGTACAATGAGCAGTTCTTC.

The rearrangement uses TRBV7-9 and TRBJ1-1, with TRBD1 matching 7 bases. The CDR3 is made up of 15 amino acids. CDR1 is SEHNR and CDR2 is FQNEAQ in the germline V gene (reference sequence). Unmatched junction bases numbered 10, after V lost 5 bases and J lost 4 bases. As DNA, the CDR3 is TGTGCCAGCAGCAAAGACATCGGGACAGCCACTGAAGCTTTCTTT. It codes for CASSKDIGTATEAFF.

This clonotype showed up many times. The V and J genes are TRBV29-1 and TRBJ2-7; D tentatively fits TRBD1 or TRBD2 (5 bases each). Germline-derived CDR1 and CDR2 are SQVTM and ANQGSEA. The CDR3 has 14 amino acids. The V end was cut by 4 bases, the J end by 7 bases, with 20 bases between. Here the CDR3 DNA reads TGCAGCGTTGTTGGGACCTACTCTTTACGGGAGCAGTACTTC. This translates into CSVVGTYSLREQYF.

CDR3 loop: CAIRDLAGPYNEQFF. Here the CDR3 DNA reads TGTGCCATCAGGGACCTAGCGGGTCCCTACAATGAGCAGTTCTTC. The rearrangement uses TRBV10-3 and TRBJ2-1; the match to TRBD2 covers 8 bases. In germline, CDR1 is ENHRY, CDR2 SYGVKD. J lost 2 bases, V lost 6 bases, and 6 bases had no gene match. This CDR3 is built from 15 residues.

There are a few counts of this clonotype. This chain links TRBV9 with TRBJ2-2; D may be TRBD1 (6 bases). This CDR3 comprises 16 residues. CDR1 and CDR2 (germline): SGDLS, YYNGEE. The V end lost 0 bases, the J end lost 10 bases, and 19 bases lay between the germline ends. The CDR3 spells CASSVDGGQNTLELFF. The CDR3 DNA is TGTGCCAGCAGCGTAGATGGGGGACAAAACACCCTGGAGCTGTTTTTT.

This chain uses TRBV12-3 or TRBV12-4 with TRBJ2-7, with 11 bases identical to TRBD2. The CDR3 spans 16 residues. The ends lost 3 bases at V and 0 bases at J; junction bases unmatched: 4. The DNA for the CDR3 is TGTGCCAGCAGTTTCCTTGGGACTAGCGGCTCCTACGAGCAGTACTTC. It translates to CASSFLGTSGSYEQYF.

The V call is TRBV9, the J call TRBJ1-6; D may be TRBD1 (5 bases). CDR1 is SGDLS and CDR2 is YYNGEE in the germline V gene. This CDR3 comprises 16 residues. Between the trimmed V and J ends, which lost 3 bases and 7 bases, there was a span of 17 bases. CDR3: CASSGGSAGRNSPLHF. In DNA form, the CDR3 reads TGTGCCAGCAGCGGAGGGTCGGCAGGGAGGAATTCACCCCTCCACTTT.

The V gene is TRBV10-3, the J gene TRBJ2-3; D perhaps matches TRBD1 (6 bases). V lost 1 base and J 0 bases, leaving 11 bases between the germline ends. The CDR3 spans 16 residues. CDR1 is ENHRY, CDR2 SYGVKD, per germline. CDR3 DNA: TGTGCCATCAGTGAGTTAACAGGGTTTAGCACAGATACGCAGTATTTT. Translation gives CAISELTGFSTDTQYF.

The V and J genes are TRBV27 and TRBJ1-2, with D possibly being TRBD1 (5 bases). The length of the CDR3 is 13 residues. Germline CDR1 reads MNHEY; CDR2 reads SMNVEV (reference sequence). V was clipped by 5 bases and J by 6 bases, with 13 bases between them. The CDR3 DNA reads TGTGCCAGCAGTGCCCAGGGTTTCGATGGCTACACCTTC. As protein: CASSAQGFDGYTF.